These T cell receptor beta chains were read from a single sample in a study of radiotherapy plus CTLA-4 blockade in lung cancer. The table came from immunoSEQ multiplex PCR; TCRdb's copy has only in-frame clones and leaves some out. The sample has 65,000 to 90,000 clones, approximately 86% seen once. The source material was peripheral blood, sampled from a patient treated with radiotherapy plus ipilimumab. The receptors were gathered from a human donor with non-small cell lung cancer who had stable disease on radiotherapy plus ipilimumab. The CDR3 runs from the conserved cysteine through the conserved F or W. Fields, in order: clone size, D gene, V gene, J gene, CDR3 protein, CDR3 DNA. The D gene is left open where the match is weak. Not every row has a clone size; where given, it reads once, few, many or a size class.

few	-	TRBV7-3	TRBJ2-7	CASSLTEHSEQYF	TGTGCCAGCAGCTTAACTGAACACAGCGAGCAGTACTTC
-	-	TRBV10-3	TRBJ2-7	CAINRDGTYEQYF	TGTGCCATCAACCGGGACGGAACCTACGAGCAGTACTTC
-	-	TRBV6-5	TRBJ2-5	CASSYILRGTQYF	TGTGCCAGCAGTTACATCCTGCGGGGGACCCAGTACTTC
-	-	TRBV6-1	TRBJ2-1	CASSGEVGSYNEQFF	TGTGCCAGCAGTGGCGAAGTAGGCTCCTACAATGAGCAGTTCTTC
-	-	TRBV18	TRBJ2-3	CASSPAGGGITDTQYF	TGTGCCAGCTCACCAGCTGGAGGGGGCATTACAGATACGCAGTATTTT
-	TRBD2	TRBV6-6	TRBJ2-1	CASSRTGGGGNEQFF	TGTGCCAGCAGCCGCACGGGCGGGGGTGGTAATGAGCAGTTCTTC
-	TRBD1	TRBV15	TRBJ1-2	CATSIRGQGASGYTF	TGTGCCACCAGCATCCGAGGACAGGGGGCAAGTGGCTACACCTTC
once	-	TRBV30	TRBJ1-2	CAWSFGENYGYTF	TGTGCCTGGAGTTTCGGGGAGAACTATGGCTACACCTTC
-	-	TRBV6-5	TRBJ2-7	CASSHINEQYF	TGTGCCAGCAGTCACATTAACGAGCAGTACTTC
-	TRBD1	TRBV30	TRBJ1-6	CAFADRGNSPLHF	TGTGCCTTCGCGGACAGGGGGAATTCACCCCTCCACTTT
-	-	TRBV6-1	TRBJ2-2	CASREVGELFF	TGTGCCAGCAGGGAGGTCGGGGAGCTGTTTTTT
-	-	TRBV6-5	TRBJ2-7	CASSYPRRVFIYEQYF	TGTGCCAGCAGTTACCCTCGCCGGGTCTTTATCTACGAGCAGTACTTC
-	TRBD1	TRBV6-5	TRBJ1-1	CASRLGTVNTEAFF	TGTGCCAGCCGCTTAGGGACAGTGAACACTGAAGCTTTCTTT
once	TRBD2	TRBV25-1	TRBJ2-7	CASSPKRGNLYEQYF	TGTGCCAGCAGTCCAAAGCGGGGAAACCTTTACGAGCAGTACTTC
-	-	TRBV28	TRBJ1-2	CASSYSGQGLGYTF	TGTGCCAGCAGTTACTCGGGGCAGGGCTTAGGCTACACCTTC
-	-	TRBV11-2	TRBJ1-5	CASSLGQGTYSNQPQHF	TGTGCCAGCAGCTTAGGGCAGGGAACCTATAGCAATCAGCCCCAGCATTTT
once	-	TRBV2	TRBJ2-3	CASSGRELGGGATDTQYF	TGTGCCAGCAGTGGAAGAGAATTAGGTGGGGGGGCTACAGATACGCAGTATTTT
-	TRBD1	TRBV5-1	TRBJ1-6	CASSLAGTAPLHF	TGCGCCAGCAGCTTAGCCGGGACAGCACCCCTCCACTTT
-	TRBD2	TRBV11-2	TRBJ2-7	CASSLISGATSSYEQYF	TGTGCCAGCAGCTTAATCAGCGGGGCCACAAGCTCCTACGAGCAGTACTTC
once	-	TRBV7-3	TRBJ2-1	CASSSGPPNEQFF	TGTGCCAGCAGCTCCGGGCCCCCTAATGAGCAGTTCTTC
-	-	TRBV7-9	TRBJ2-5	CASSLGSNRVETQYF	TGTGCCAGCAGCTTAGGGTCAAACAGGGTGGAGACCCAGTACTTC
once	-	TRBV5-4	TRBJ1-1	CASSLSGTTEAFF	TGTGCCAGCAGCTTGTCTGGGACAACCGAAGCTTTCTTT
-	TRBD1	TRBV28	TRBJ2-2	CASQGQGYSNTGELFF	TGTGCCAGCCAGGGACAGGGGTATTCGAACACCGGGGAGCTGTTTTTT
-	TRBD1	TRBV2	TRBJ1-1	CASSLGQGALGTEAFF	TGTGCCAGCAGCCTGGGACAGGGGGCGCTGGGAACTGAAGCTTTCTTT